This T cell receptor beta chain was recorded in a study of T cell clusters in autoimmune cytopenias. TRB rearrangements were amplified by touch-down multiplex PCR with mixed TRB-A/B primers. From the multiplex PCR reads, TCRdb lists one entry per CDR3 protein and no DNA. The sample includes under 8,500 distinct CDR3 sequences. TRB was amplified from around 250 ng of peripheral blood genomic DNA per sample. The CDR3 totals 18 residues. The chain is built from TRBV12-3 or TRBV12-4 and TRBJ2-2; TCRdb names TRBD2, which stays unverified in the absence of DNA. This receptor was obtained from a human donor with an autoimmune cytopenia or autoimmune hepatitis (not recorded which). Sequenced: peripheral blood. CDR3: CASTPDRALLATTGELFF.